Sequencing of this TCR beta chain was carried out in a study of monozygotic twins with cystic fibrosis. Study results and limitations: Nucleotide-identical clonotype sharing was significantly higher within monozygotic CF twin pairs than between unrelated CF individuals.

The repertoire was sequenced with immunoSEQ multiplex PCR; TCRdb's copy has only in-frame clones and lacks some. Found here are tens of thousands of clones, around 97% of them singletons; the top ten hold 0.12% to 0.15%. With 3 bases clipped from V and 7 bases from J, the junction kept 6 bases outside the gene matches. The length of the CDR3 is 13 residues. Germline V gene sequence: CDR1 GTSNPN, CDR2 SVGIG (reference sequence). As for this clone: The antigen remains undetermined.

The chain combines TRBV30 with TRBJ1-5; TRBD1 aligns across 7 bases. The specimen was blood. The source is a girl aged 10 to 17 with cystic fibrosis. Here the CDR3 DNA reads TGTGCCTGGAGCTTAGACAGGGTACAGCCCCAGCATTTT. It encodes CAWSLDRVQPQHF.